These 30 T cell receptor beta chains were sequenced from one sample in a study of blood T cell repertoires in COVID-19. The assay was immunoSEQ multiplex PCR, and TCRdb's table has in-frame clones only and misses some. The repertoire holds 150,000 to 200,000 clones, with 70% to 90% as singletons. The sequenced sample was peripheral blood. These receptor sequences come from a man in his sixties with active or convalescent COVID-19.

The chain joins TRBV5-4 to TRBJ2-7, with TRBD2 identical over 8 bases. Germline-derived CDR1 and CDR2 are SGHNT and YYREEE (reference sequence). This CDR3 region has 16 residues. J lost 2 bases, V lost 4 bases, and 11 bases had no gene match. CDR3 DNA: TGTGCCAGCAGCCATACTAGCGGCCCTGCTCCCTACGAGCAGTACTTC. Protein sequence: CASSHTSGPAPYEQYF.

The rearrangement links TRBV5-1 to TRBJ1-2; 7 nucleotides agree with TRBD1. Losses at the gene ends were 0 bases for V and 5 bases for J; bases not matched to a gene: 4. The CDR3 loop spans 14 amino acids. The germline gives CDR1 SGHRS, CDR2 YFSETQ. The CDR3 DNA reads as TGCGCCAGCAGCTTGGCCCCAGGGGGGTATGGCTACACCTTC. It yields the protein CASSLAPGGYGYTF.

This chain links TRBV6-1 with TRBJ1-2, with 7 nucleotides matching TRBD1. Trimming removed 8 bases from V and 4 bases from J; junction bases left unmatched: 7. The CDR3 consists of 13 residues. The V gene's germline CDR1 is MNHNS and CDR2 SASEGT. The CDR3 here is CASGGQTFYGYTF. The DNA of the CDR3 is TGTGCCAGCGGGGGACAGACTTTCTATGGCTACACCTTC.

The chain couples TRBV2 to TRBJ1-2; 8 nucleotides line up with TRBD1. Germline-derived CDR1 and CDR2 are SNHLY and FYNNEI. This CDR3 region has 16 residues. J gave up 4 bases and V 4 bases, and 11 bases lay outside the gene matches. The chain's CDR3 is CASSASTGTGIYGYTF. CDR3 sequence (DNA): TGTGCCAGCAGTGCCAGTACCGGGACAGGCATCTATGGCTACACCTTC.

This chain links TRBV5-4 with TRBJ2-7, with 8 bases lining up with TRBD2. The trim removed 3 bases at V and 5 bases at J, leaving 7 bases unmatched. Germline assignment: CDR1 SGHNT and CDR2 YYREEE (reference sequence). The CDR3 is made up of 14 amino acids. Here the CDR3 DNA reads TGTGCCAGCAGCTCACTCGGGGGGGCCAACGAGCAGTACTTC. Amino acid sequence: CASSSLGGANEQYF.

The chain combines TRBV11-2 with TRBJ1-5; no definite D call. This CDR3 region has 13 residues. CDR1 is SGHAT and CDR2 is FQNNGV in the germline V gene. With 5 bases removed from V and 0 bases from J, the gap between germline ends came to 5 bases. The CDR3 protein is CASSGSSNQPQHF. The DNA of the CDR3 is TGTGCCAGCAGCGGCTCTAGCAATCAGCCCCAGCATTTT.

The genes are TRBV12-3 or TRBV12-4 and TRBJ1-2; weak D call: TRBD1 (5 bases). The CDR3 has 12 amino acids. The germline V and J ends were trimmed by 6 bases and 8 bases, with 13 bases remaining between them. The CDR3 loop is CASSVVGGGYTF. CDR3 DNA sequence: TGTGCCAGCAGCGTCGTGGGGGGGGGCTACACCTTC.

CDR3 DNA sequence: TGTGCCAGTAGTCGTACTCGGGGAGACTCTGGAAACACCATATATTTT. It translates to CASSRTRGDSGNTIYF. The rearrangement uses TRBV19 and TRBJ1-3; D unclear. Per germline, CDR1 LNHDA and CDR2 SQIVND (reference sequence). The CDR3 has 16 residues. Trimming stripped 5 bases from V and 0 bases from J, with 14 bases between. The whole variable domain, remainder taken from reference TRBV19 and TRBJ1-3, is DGGITQSPKYLFRKEGQNVTLSCEQNLNHDAMYWYRQDPGQGLRLIYYSQIVNDFQKGDIAEGYSVSREKKESFPLTVTSAQKNPTAFYLCASSRTRGDSGNTIYFGEGSWLTVV.

The chain combines TRBV11-3 with TRBJ2-7; TRBD1 matches at 10 bases. This CDR3 has 15 residues. Germline V gene lookup returns CDR1 SGHNT and CDR2 YENEEA. V dropped 6 bases and J dropped 7; count of bases not matched to a gene: 12. CDR3 DNA sequence: TGTGCCAGCAGTAGTCCGGGACAGGGGTTTGGAGAGCAGTACTTC. Its protein product is CASSSPGQGFGEQYF.

This sequence joins TRBV19 and TRBJ2-6; possibly TRBD2 for D (5 bases). Between the trimmed V and J ends, which lost 7 bases and 0 bases, there was a span of 7 bases. This CDR3 has 14 amino acids. The germline CDR1 and CDR2 sequences are LNHDA and SQIVND (reference sequence). CDR3 bases: TGTGCCAGTACGGGGATCTCTGGGGCCAACGTCCTGACTTTC. Protein sequence: CASTGISGANVLTF.

This chain joins TRBV5-3 and TRBJ2-2; 7 bases line up with TRBD1. TRBV5-3 is sorted into the ORF group, with uncertain function. This CDR3 is built from 20 residues. Germline trimming cut 4 bases from V and 1 base from J; bases unmatched to any gene: 19. CDR3 sequence reads: CARSVPRDRTANLNTGELFF. CDR3 nucleotides: TGTGCCAGAAGCGTACCCCGGGACAGAACGGCGAATTTGAACACCGGGGAGCTGTTTTTT.

The chain has TRBV5-1 and TRBJ2-5; TRBD1 aligns across 10 bases. The V gene's germline CDR1 is SGHRS and CDR2 YFSETQ. The CDR3 is 14 residues long. V shed 4 bases and J 3 bases; nucleotides not matched to a gene: 3. The CDR3 bases are TGCGCCAGCAGCCACGGGACAGGGGAAGAGACCCAGTACTTC. This codes for CASSHGTGEETQYF.

The chain is built from TRBV11-2 and TRBJ2-7; 12 bases fit TRBD1. V trimming: 4 bases; J trimming: 0 bases; junction bases outside the gene matches: 4. CDR3 length equals 16 residues. CDR1 is SGHAT and CDR2 is FQNNGV in the germline V gene. CDR3 region: CASSSQGQGASYEQYF. As DNA, the CDR3 is TGTGCCAGCAGCTCCCAGGGACAGGGGGCCTCCTACGAGCAGTACTTC.

V gene TRBV9 combines with J gene TRBJ2-2; a possible D gene is TRBD1 (6 bases). V dropped 3 bases and J dropped 6 bases, with 15 bases sitting between them. The CDR3 is 15 residues long. The germline CDR1 and CDR2 sequences are SGDLS and YYNGEE. The CDR3 sequence is CASSATGNYAGELFF. Here the CDR3 DNA reads TGTGCCAGCAGCGCAACAGGGAATTATGCCGGGGAGCTGTTTTTT. The variable domain in full, with the rest retrieved from reference TRBV9 and TRBJ2-2, is DSGVTQTPKHLITATGQRVTLRCSPRSGDLSVYWYQQSLDQGLQFLIQYYNGEERAKGNILERFSAQQFPDLHSELNLSSLELGDSALYFCASSATGNYAGELFFGEGSRLTVL.

The rearrangement uses TRBV5-4 and TRBJ1-2, with TRBD1 as a possible D gene (6 bases). Germline CDR1 is SGHNT and CDR2 is YYREEE (reference sequence). This CDR3 comprises 16 residues. The V and J ends lost 4 bases and 0 bases respectively, with 16 bases between them. DNA of the CDR3: TGTGCCAGCAGCCCCTTAGGGGCAGGGGCTAACTATGGCTACACCTTC. The encoded protein is CASSPLGAGANYGYTF. Looking up the rest from reference TRBV5-4 and TRBJ1-2 gives the full variable domain: ETGVTQSPTHLIKTRGQQVTLRCSSQSGHNTVSWYQQALGQGPQFIFQYYREEENGRGNFPPRFSGLQFPNYSSELNVNALELDDSALYLCASSPLGAGANYGYTFGSGTRLTVV.

The V call is TRBV3-1 (or the pseudogene TRBV3-2), the J call TRBJ2-2, with unresolved D. The CDR3 has 14 residues. Trimming took off 0 bases at V and 4 bases at J, with 6 bases between the two ends. Germline V gene data show CDR1 as LGHDT and CDR2 as YNNKEL (reference sequence). In DNA form, the CDR3 reads TGTGCCAGCAGCCAAGATCTACGCACCGGGGAGCTGTTTTTT. Its protein product is CASSQDLRTGELFF.

This chain connects TRBV2 to TRBJ1-2; 7 nucleotides line up with TRBD1. The V and J ends lost 8 bases and 3 bases, in that order; junction bases with no gene match: 0. The CDR3 is 11 residues long. CDR1 is SNHLY, CDR2 FYNNEI, per germline. The CDR3 DNA follows: TGTGCCAGCGGACAGGACTATGGCTACACCTTC. Its translation is CASGQDYGYTF.

This rearrangement joins TRBV14 to TRBJ1-1; D is possibly TRBD1 (6 bases). Deletions cut 2 bases from V and 1 base from J, with 14 bases between. Germline loops: CDR1 SGHDN, CDR2 FVKESK. This CDR3 spans 16 amino acids. The CDR3 DNA follows: TGTGCCAGCAGCCAAACACCAGGGGAGGGGAACACTGAAGCTTTCTTT. It yields the protein CASSQTPGEGNTEAFF.

This clone was counted only a few times. V usage is TRBV11-2 and J usage is TRBJ1-2; D might be TRBD1 (5 bases). Deletions cut 1 base from V and 5 bases from J, with 17 bases between. The CDR3 runs 16 residues. The germline V gene has CDR1 SGHAT and CDR2 FQNNGV. As DNA, the CDR3 is TGTGCCAGCAGCTTAGGGCCAGGGCTGAGTTCATATGGCTACACCTTC. Encoded protein: CASSLGPGLSSYGYTF.

The genes are TRBV5-1 and TRBJ2-2; 9 positions agree with TRBD2. With V trimmed by 4 bases and J by 2 bases, 6 bases remained unmatched. This CDR3 region has 16 residues. The germline gives CDR1 SGHRS, CDR2 YFSETQ. CDR3 protein: CASSQAAGGNTGELFF. CDR3 DNA: TGCGCCAGCAGCCAGGCAGCGGGGGGAAACACCGGGGAGCTGTTTTTT.

The rearrangement joins TRBV11-2 to TRBJ2-2; D might be TRBD2 (7 bases). The germline V gene encodes CDR1 SGHAT and CDR2 FQNNGV. Trimming left V 5 bases short and J 4 bases short, with 14 bases between. The CDR3 spans 15 residues. CDR3 sequence: CASSPGGGVTGELFF. The CDR3 nucleotides are TGTGCCAGCAGCCCCGGAGGGGGGGTCACCGGGGAGCTGTTTTTT.

About this clone itself: The same CDR3 can be traced to other DNA sequences in this sample. The chain has TRBV9 and TRBJ2-7; 8 bases line up with TRBD1. The CDR3 runs 14 residues. V was clipped by 0 bases and J by 2 bases; unmatched bases: 1. The germline V gene encodes CDR1 SGDLS and CDR2 YYNGEE. The CDR3 region is CASSVGTGTYEQYF. CDR3 DNA: TGTGCCAGCAGCGTAGGGACAGGGACCTACGAGCAGTACTTC.

The chain is built from TRBV18 and TRBJ2-5, with 10 positions matching TRBD1. V shed 6 bases, J shed 1 base, and the junction held 2 bases outside the gene matches. The CDR3 is made up of 14 amino acids. Germline V gene lookup returns CDR1 KGHSH and CDR2 LQKENI. The CDR3 DNA sequence: TGTGCCAGCTCGAGGACAGGGGGCCAAGAGACCCAGTACTTC. As protein: CASSRTGGQETQYF.

This chain connects TRBV10-3 to TRBJ1-2; D perhaps matches TRBD1 (5 bases). Germline V gives CDR1 ENHRY, CDR2 SYGVKD. This CDR3 is 12 amino acids long. Trimming shortened V by 6 bases and J by 8 bases, and 13 bases separated the two germline ends. CDR3 sequence (DNA): TGTGCCATCAGGGGAGGGGAGGAAGGCTACACCTTC. Protein product: CAIRGGEEGYTF.

The chain is built from TRBV7-2 and TRBJ2-1, with TRBD1 identical over 8 bases. The CDR3 length is 15 residues. With 5 bases clipped from V and 6 bases from J, the junction kept 9 bases outside the gene matches. Germline loops: CDR1 SGHTA, CDR2 FQGNSA. The CDR3 nucleotides are TGTGCCAGCAGCGCCCAGAGGACAGGGCGCAATGAGCAGTTCTTC. Its protein is CASSAQRTGRNEQFF.

This chain uses TRBV5-6 with TRBJ1-2; 9 positions agree with TRBD1. Germline-derived CDR1 and CDR2 are SGHDT and YYEEEE. The CDR3 spans 14 residues. The ends lost 5 bases at V and 4 bases at J; junction bases unmatched: 6. The CDR3 sequence is CASRGTGQGYGYTF. CDR3 DNA: TGTGCCAGCAGAGGGACAGGGCAGGGCTATGGCTACACCTTC.

The chain couples TRBV24-1 to TRBJ1-4, with TRBD1 matching 7 bases. V shed 2 bases and J 7 bases; nucleotides not matched to a gene: 6. The CDR3 length is 15 residues. CDR1 and CDR2 from the germline V gene are KGHDR and SFDVKD. Here the CDR3 DNA reads TGTGCCACCAGTGATTCCCGACAGGGCGGTGAAAAACTGTTTTTT. This encodes CATSDSRQGGEKLFF.

The rearrangement uses TRBV29-1 and TRBJ1-1; maybe TRBD1 (5 bases). With 4 bases removed from V and 8 bases from J, the gap between germline ends came to 14 bases. From germline, CDR1 is SQVTM and CDR2 ANQGSEA. The CDR3 consists of 12 residues. The CDR3 loop is CSVGEGQREAFF. In DNA, the CDR3 is TGCAGCGTTGGGGAGGGGCAGAGAGAAGCTTTCTTT. Filled out from reference TRBV29-1 and TRBJ1-1, the complete variable domain reads SAVISQKPSRDICQRGTSLTIQCQVDSQVTMMFWYRQQPGQSLTLIATANQGSEATYESGFVIDKFPISRPNLTFSTLTVSNMSPEDSSIYLCSVGEGQREAFFGQGTRLTVV.

The rearrangement links TRBV6-5 to TRBJ1-6; tentative D call: TRBD1 (6 bases). The germline V and J ends were trimmed by 7 bases and 6 bases, with 13 bases remaining between them. This CDR3 contains 14 residues. CDR1 is MNHEY, CDR2 SVGAGI, per germline. For the CDR3, the DNA is TGTGCCAGCACCGGACAGTTGAGTAATTCACCCCTCCACTTT. Protein product: CASTGQLSNSPLHF.

V usage is TRBV6-5 and J usage is TRBJ1-2; D remains ambiguous. The V and J ends lost 6 bases and 5 bases respectively, with 13 bases between them. The CDR3 spans 13 residues. The germline gives CDR1 MNHEY, CDR2 SVGAGI. The CDR3: CASSWEGGYGYTF. The CDR3 nucleotides read TGTGCCAGCAGCTGGGAGGGCGGGTATGGCTACACCTTC.